This T cell receptor (beta chain) stems from a study of radiotherapy plus CTLA-4 blockade in lung cancer. Profiled with immunoSEQ multiplex PCR; TCRdb holds only in-frame clones, not every one. The data show roughly 130,000 clones, 90% seen once. V was pared by 0 bases and J by 4 bases, with 7 bases between. The CDR3 runs to 14 residues. Per germline, CDR1 MNHNY and CDR2 SVGAGI (reference sequence). This sequence originates from a human donor with non-small cell lung cancer that progressed on radiotherapy plus ipilimumab. This chain connects TRBV6-6 to TRBJ1-5; D not certain. Sequences were derived from peripheral blood, sampled from a patient treated with radiotherapy plus ipilimumab. This CDR3 reads CASSYSLSNQPQHF. CDR3 sequence (DNA): TGTGCCAGCAGTTACTCCTTGAGTAATCAGCCCCAGCATTTT.